Detailed here is one TCR beta chain. Its antigen remains unknown. Documented time point: longitudinal time-point 2. Unsorted libraries used 2 million PBMCs kept at -80 degrees C. The CDR3 runs 16 residues. V was pared by 4 bases and J by 4 bases, with 9 bases of the junction left unmatched. The germline CDR1 and CDR2 sequences are SGHRS and YFSETQ. The sample belongs to a study of neurological immune-mediated disorders. Study-wide results and caveats: The study found no CDR3 amino acid sequences shared by expanded clones across subjects, suggesting private repertoires in all groups.

The method for making cDNA was 5'RACE, and it used 10-nucleotide random UMIs. Sequencing runs each generated in excess of 190 million TCR-beta sequences derived from 15-18 subjects. MiXCR was run by TCRdb on the 5' RACE reads, yielding one entry per CDR3 protein. The table lists some 45,000 distinct CDR3 sequences, around 13% of them singletons. This clonotype was sampled from a male donor with HTLV-1-associated myelopathy (HAM/TSP). What was sequenced was PBMCs. V is TRBV5-1 and J is TRBJ1-3; 9 bases line up with TRBD1. The CDR3 loop is CASSPTGGRDGNTIYF. CDR3 coding DNA: TGCGCCAGCAGCCCGACAGGGGGGCGCGACGGAAACACCATATATTTT.